The following is a TCR beta chain sequence with its context. The junction had 12 bases not matched to a gene; V was cut back by 4 bases and J by 5 bases. Germline assignment: CDR1 SQVTM and CDR2 ANQGSEA. The CDR3 has 15 amino acids. This record comes from a study of T cells in localized non-small cell lung cancer. TCRdb keeps only in-frame clones here, not all; method: immunoSEQ multiplex PCR. The sample includes around 2,700 clones, roughly a fifth of them seen just once. This material consisted of lung tumor tissue, taken before any cancer treatment. This TCR derives from a male donor aged 60 or older with stage III squamous cell lung carcinoma. This chain links TRBV29-1 with TRBJ1-2, with 8 bases matching TRBD1. The CDR3 reads CSVVAGQGAFYGYTF. The CDR3 DNA is TGCAGCGTTGTGGCGGGCCAGGGGGCTTTTTATGGCTACACCTTC.